This TCR beta chain was recovered during a study of T cells in Graves' hyperthyroidism and ophthalmopathy. The patients, who ranged from 18 to 65 in age, presented with newly diagnosed hyperthyroidism lasting under 2 months. The study based diagnoses on clinical symptoms, serum thyroxine and TRAb, thyroid ultrasound and orbital computed tomography. Amplification of TCR beta CDR3 regions used RNA as the template. HTBI primers were used for first-round RT-PCR of the TCR CDR3. Each CDR3 protein gets one entry after TCRdb re-called the multiplex PCR reads with MiXCR. The data show approximately 510,000 distinct CDR3 sequences, under 25% seen once. Trimming removed 3 bases at V and 7 bases at J, with 22 bases between. CDR3 length: 17 amino acids. CDR1 and CDR2 from the germline V gene are MDHEN and SYDVKM.

Sequences were obtained from blood. V and J are TRBV28 and TRBJ1-5; D possibly corresponds to TRBD1 (5 bases). This TCR derives from a man younger than 30 with Graves' hyperthyroidism. CDR3 nucleotides: TGTGCCAGCAGTTTGAATTCGTTTGCGGGGCTCCGGCAGCCCCAGCATTTT. Its protein product is CASSLNSFAGLRQPQHF. Full variable domain (rest looked up from reference TRBV28 and TRBJ1-5): DVKVTQSSRYLVKRTGEKVFLECVQDMDHENMFWYRQDPGLGLRLIYFSYDVKMKEKGDIPEGYSVSREKKERFSLILESASTNQTSMYLCASSLNSFAGLRQPQHFGDGTRLSIL.